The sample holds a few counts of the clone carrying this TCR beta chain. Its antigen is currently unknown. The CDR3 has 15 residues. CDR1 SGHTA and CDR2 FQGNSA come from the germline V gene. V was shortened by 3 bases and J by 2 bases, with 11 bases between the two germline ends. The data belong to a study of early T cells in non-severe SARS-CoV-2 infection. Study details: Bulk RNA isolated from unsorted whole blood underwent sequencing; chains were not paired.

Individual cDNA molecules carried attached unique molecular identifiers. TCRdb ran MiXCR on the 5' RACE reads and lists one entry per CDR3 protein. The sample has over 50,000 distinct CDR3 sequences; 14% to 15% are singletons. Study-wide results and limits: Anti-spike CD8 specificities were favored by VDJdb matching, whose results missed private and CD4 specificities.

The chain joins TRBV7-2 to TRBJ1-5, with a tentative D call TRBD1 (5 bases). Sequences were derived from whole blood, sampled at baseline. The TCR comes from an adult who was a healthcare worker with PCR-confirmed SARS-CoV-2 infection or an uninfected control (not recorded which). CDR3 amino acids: CASSFSGRGNQPQHF. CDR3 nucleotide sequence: TGTGCCAGCAGCTTTTCAGGGAGGGGCAATCAGCCCCAGCATTTT.